The rows below give T cell receptor beta chains drawn from one sample of a study of blood T cell repertoires in COVID-19. Clones were sequenced by immunoSEQ multiplex PCR, and TCRdb holds only the in-frame ones, with some missing. The data hold tens of thousands of clones, with approximately 81% observed a single time. Sequences were obtained from peripheral blood. These receptors came from an older man with acute or convalescent COVID-19. CDR3s include the opening cysteine and the closing phenylalanine or tryptophan.

v_gene	j_gene	CDR3aa
TRBV5-1	TRBJ2-2	CASTTTSGITGELFF
TRBV18	TRBJ2-3	CASSPGQTDTQYF
TRBV27	TRBJ2-3	CASSLAYTDTQYF
TRBV28	TRBJ2-7	CASSSWTSGRTYEQYF
TRBV18	TRBJ2-2	CASSRGTGANTGELFF
TRBV28	TRBJ2-7	CASSFIRDSKPYEQYF
TRBV28	TRBJ1-2	CASSQGKGGYTF
TRBV2	TRBJ2-1	CASARSYNEQFF
TRBV11-1	TRBJ2-3	CASSLGLAASTDTQYF
TRBV3-1/TRBV3-2	TRBJ1-6	CASSQVPGSYNSPLHF
TRBV2	TRBJ2-6	CASSVESGANVLTF
TRBV6-5	TRBJ1-6	CASRTASSPLHF
TRBV3-1/TRBV3-2	TRBJ2-3	CASSQGVERSTDTQYF
TRBV3-1/TRBV3-2	TRBJ2-3	CAVRGTDTQYF
TRBV29-1	TRBJ2-3	CSVLSGRAIDTQYF
TRBV30	TRBJ1-3	CAWSVLFSGNTIYF
TRBV6-5	TRBJ2-1	CASSYSADSSYNEQFF
TRBV27	TRBJ1-6	CASSPRQGIGSPLHF
TRBV6-5	TRBJ1-3	CASSTQGQGLNTIYF
TRBV19	TRBJ2-1	CASIRTSGSYNEQFF
TRBV18	TRBJ1-5	CASSPLPPITGQGSNQPQHF
TRBV6-1	TRBJ2-7	CASSDSAGAAYEQYF
TRBV5-6	TRBJ2-7	CASSHGDTSSYEQYF
TRBV27	TRBJ2-6	CASSLWSRDRGRGSYGANVLTF
TRBV28	TRBJ2-5	CASRQAGQGRETQYF
TRBV2	TRBJ1-1	CASSEERTYTEAFF
TRBV2	TRBJ1-2	CATSMRGKDGYTF
TRBV30	TRBJ1-2	CAWSGAGRGLGYGYTF
TRBV30	TRBJ2-5	CAWGLQETQYF
TRBV28	TRBJ2-1	CASSTSGRLNEQFF
TRBV6-2/TRBV6-3	TRBJ1-5	CASSYSRAGLSNQPQHF
TRBV30	TRBJ1-1	CAWEGGRKNTEAFF
TRBV24-1	TRBJ2-2	CATSAANPLAGSGELFF
TRBV6-1	TRBJ2-1	CASSDSSTHEQFF
TRBV7-2	TRBJ1-1	CASSSQGGLEAFF
TRBV28	TRBJ1-3	CASSLPRGRAGNTIYF
TRBV19	TRBJ1-2	CASSIVQGRGYTF
TRBV6-5	TRBJ2-7	CASSFGQLYEQYF
TRBV5-1	TRBJ2-7	CASSFLRGELYEQYF
TRBV9	TRBJ2-1	CASSVGQGGLNEQFF
TRBV30	TRBJ2-7	CAWTHLTGVGEQYF
TRBV7-2	TRBJ2-2	CASSLAGGGELFF
TRBV11-3	TRBJ2-1	CASSLDETAGYNEQFF
TRBV6-2/TRBV6-3	TRBJ1-5	CASSLPGQLYQPQHF
TRBV11-2	TRBJ2-5	CASSPGFGTGGQETQYF
TRBV6-5	TRBJ1-1	CASSRDTENTEAFF
TRBV9	TRBJ2-1	CASSVDGQSSYNEQFF
TRBV6-2/TRBV6-3	TRBJ1-2	CASSYVVYRGPANYGYTF
TRBV10-3	TRBJ2-1	CAISETSGLNEQFF
TRBV5-1	TRBJ2-3	CASSLGGSTDTQYF